A selection of T cell receptor beta chains follows, all from one sample in a study of OX40 agonist ivuxolimab in advanced cancers. The assay was immunoSEQ multiplex PCR, and TCRdb's table has in-frame clones only and misses some. The repertoire holds about 27,000 clones, with 86% as singletons. Material: CD4+ or CD8+ T cells sorted from blood, obtained in a trial of the OX40 agonist ivuxolimab. Receptor source: an adult with an advanced solid tumor such as melanoma, head and neck, liver or kidney cancer. Each CDR3 is given with its conserved first and last residue. The D gene is left open where the match is weak. Clone size is shown for a subset of rows, as once, few, many or a class of expanded clone.

len,v_gene,j_gene,d_gene,abundance,CDR3nt,CDR3aa
18,TRBV7-3,TRBJ2-1,NA,NA,TGTGCCAGCAGCTCTGGCACCTCGGACTCCTTTTCCTACAATGAGCAGTTCTTC,CASSSGTSDSFSYNEQFF
13,TRBV9,TRBJ1-1,NA,few,TGTGCCAGCAGCGTTTGGGAGAACACTGAAGCTTTCTTT,CASSVWENTEAFF
14,TRBV2,TRBJ1-6,NA,NA,TGTGCCAGCACCGGCACATACGATAATTCACCCCTCCACTTT,CASTGTYDNSPLHF
14,TRBV7-9,TRBJ2-3,NA,once,TGTGCCAGCTCCGACCTGCGAGGGACAGATACGCAGTATTTT,CASSDLRGTDTQYF
14,TRBV7-3,TRBJ2-1,NA,NA,TGTGCCAGCAGCTTAAGTTCCATTCAGGGTGAGCAGTTCTTC,CASSLSSIQGEQFF
13,TRBV2,TRBJ2-7,TRBD1,NA,TGTGCCAGCAGTGGGGGACAGTACTACGAGCAGTACTTC,CASSGGQYYEQYF
14,TRBV25-1,TRBJ2-1,NA,NA,TGTGCCAGCAGTGATCCTCCACTTAGGGATGAGCAGTTCTTC,CASSDPPLRDEQFF
13,TRBV11-2,TRBJ1-5,NA,NA,TGTGCCAGCAGCTTAGGGAAGAATCAGCCCCAGCATTTT,CASSLGKNQPQHF
10,TRBV11-1,TRBJ1-1,NA,NA,TGTGCCAGCGGCGGGGAATTGGCTTTCTTT,CASGGELAFF
11,TRBV19,TRBJ1-2,NA,medium-sized,TGTGCCAGTAGTATAGGGTATGGCTACACCTTC,CASSIGYGYTF
14,TRBV7-9,TRBJ2-7,TRBD1,once,TGTGCCAGCAGCTTAGTCCAGGGGGCATACGAGCAGTACTTC,CASSLVQGAYEQYF
14,TRBV7-3,TRBJ2-7,NA,NA,TGTGCCAGCAGCATCTTCGGGGGTGACGACGAGCAGTACTTC,CASSIFGGDDEQYF
15,TRBV19,TRBJ2-1,TRBD2,NA,TGTGCCATCGGGGGGGCTGGGAGCTCCTACAATGAGCAGTTCTTC,CAIGGAGSSYNEQFF
13,TRBV29-1,TRBJ2-7,NA,NA,TGCAGCGTTGAGGGTAGGACGGGCTACGAGCAGTACTTC,CSVEGRTGYEQYF
12,TRBV7-9,TRBJ1-5,NA,NA,TGTGCCAGCAGCTTAGGGGGACAGCCCCAGCATTTT,CASSLGGQPQHF
14,TRBV11-1,TRBJ2-1,NA,NA,TGTGCCAGCAGCTTAGCGGGGGGGCCGAATGAGCAGTTCTTC,CASSLAGGPNEQFF